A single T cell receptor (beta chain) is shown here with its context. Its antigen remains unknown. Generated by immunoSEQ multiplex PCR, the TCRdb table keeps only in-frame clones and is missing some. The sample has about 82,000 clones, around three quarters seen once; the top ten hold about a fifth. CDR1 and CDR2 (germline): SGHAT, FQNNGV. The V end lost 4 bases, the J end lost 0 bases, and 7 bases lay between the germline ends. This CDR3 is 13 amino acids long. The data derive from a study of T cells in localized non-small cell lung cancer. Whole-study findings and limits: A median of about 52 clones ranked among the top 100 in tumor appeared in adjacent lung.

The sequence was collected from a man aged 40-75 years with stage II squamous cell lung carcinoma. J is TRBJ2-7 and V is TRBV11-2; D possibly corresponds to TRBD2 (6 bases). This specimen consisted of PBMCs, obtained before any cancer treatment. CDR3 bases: TGTGCCAGCAGCTGGGACTTCTCCTACGAGCAGTACTTC. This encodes CASSWDFSYEQYF.